This TCR beta chain derives from a study of beta chain features in type 1 diabetes. Whole-study findings and limits: Across all four CD4+ subsets, people with type 1 diabetes showed modestly shorter TCRB CDR3s.

CD4+ naive, central memory, regulatory and stem cell-like memory cells were sorted via CD45RO/CCR7/CD25/CD127/CD95/CD27. Each sorted population was over 95% pure. Isolated RNA was reverse transcribed in full, so expressed TCRB transcripts were sequenced. Using immunoSEQ multiplex PCR, the repertoire was profiled, and TCRdb retains in-frame clones only, with some absent. The table lists 95,000 to 150,000 clones, roughly a sixth of them singletons, with roughly 2.6% in the top ten. This CDR3 contains 12 residues. Per germline, CDR1 SGHTA and CDR2 FQGNSA. V lost 5 bases and J 3 bases, leaving 4 bases between the germline ends. This clone was observed a few times. Its antigen remains unidentified.

The V call is TRBV7-2, the J call TRBJ2-2, with D hard to call. The sample comprised central memory CD4+ T cells from blood. The clonotype comes from a young man with type 1 diabetes. The CDR3 sequence is CASSPYTGELFF. The CDR3 nucleotides are TGTGCCAGCAGCCCCTACACCGGGGAGCTGTTTTTT.